This passage covers 7 T cell receptor beta chains from one sample sequenced in a study of blood T cells in healthy people across ages. The second PCR ran roughly 7 to 12 cycles with a sample-barcoded 5' primer and J-beta primers. MiXCR, run by TCRdb on the 5' RACE reads, gives a single entry per CDR3 protein. The data show over 600,000 distinct CDR3 sequences, about 42% seen once. The sample was blood. Receptors originate from a man aged 80 or over in good health.

About this clonotype itself: This may arise from a read error, as a much more abundant clone is one base away. This sequence joins TRBV7-9 and TRBJ2-3, with 7 nucleotides matching TRBD2. The V gene's germline CDR1 is SEHNR and CDR2 FQNEAQ (reference sequence). The CDR3 is made up of 15 amino acids. DNA for the CDR3: TGTGCCAGCAGCTTTCCTAGCGGTAGCACAGATATGCAGTATTTT. It is translated as CASSFPSGSTDMQYF. The whole variable domain, filled in from reference TRBV7-9 and TRBJ2-3, reads DTGVSQNPRHKITKRGQNVTFRCDPISEHNRLYWYRQTLGQGPEFLTYFQNEAQLEKSRLLSDRFSAERPKGSFSTLEIQRTEQGDSAMYLCASSFPSGSTDMQYFGPGTRLTVL.

V is TRBV6-2 or TRBV6-3 and J is TRBJ2-5; maybe TRBD1 (5 bases). CDR3 length equals 15 residues. Germline V CDR1 and CDR2: MNHEY, SVGEGT. V lost 6 bases and J 2 bases, leaving 16 bases between the germline ends. CDR3 sequence reads: CASSRQRTVQETQYF. As DNA, the CDR3 is TGTGCCAGCAGCCGACAGCGCACGGTACAAGAGACCCAGTACTTC.

This clonotype turned up a few times. The J gene is TRBJ2-3, the V gene TRBV9; 10 bases map to TRBD2. V lost 1 base and J lost 4; bases outside the gene matches: 3. CDR1 is SGDLS and CDR2 is YYNGEE in the germline V gene. CDR3 length equals 15 residues. The CDR3 region is CASSVLAGVADTQYF. The CDR3, as DNA: TGTGCCAGCAGCGTACTAGCGGGAGTAGCAGATACGCAGTATTTT.

Here the CDR3 reads CAWSVGRSDSPLHF. Written as DNA, the CDR3 is TGTGCCTGGAGTGTCGGACGGTCGGATTCACCCCTCCACTTT. The V gene is TRBV30, the J gene TRBJ1-6; D not resolved. CDR1 and CDR2 (germline): GTSNPN, SVGIG (reference sequence). Trimming removed 0 bases at V and 8 bases at J, with 11 bases between. The CDR3 is made up of 14 amino acids.

This sequence joins TRBV7-9 and TRBJ1-1, with D uncertain. The CDR3 sequence is 13 residues long. Germline V gene sequence: CDR1 SEHNR, CDR2 FQNEAQ (reference sequence). V shed 5 bases and J shed 4 bases, with 11 bases lying between them. The CDR3 DNA sequence: TGTGCCAGCAGCCCCCGCGAGGGCACTGAAGCTTTCTTT. It specifies CASSPREGTEAFF.

This chain joins TRBV12-1 and TRBJ2-7; the table assigns TRBD2, which was not confirmed against the DNA. TRBV12-1 is described as a pseudogene. This CDR3 spans 13 amino acids. CDR3 residues: CASSLTSKGEQYF. In DNA, the CDR3 is TGTGCCAGCAGCTTGACTAGCAAGGGCGAGCAGTACTTC.

The rearrangement links TRBV20-1 to TRBJ2-7; D not resolved. Between the trimmed V and J ends, which lost 5 bases and 1 base, there was a span of 15 bases. Germline V gene sequence: CDR1 DFQATT, CDR2 SNEGSKA (reference sequence). The CDR3 has 14 amino acids. CDR3: CSAERSPSSYEQYF. The CDR3 DNA reads as TGCAGTGCTGAGAGATCCCCCTCTTCCTACGAGCAGTACTTC.